A single sample gave rise to the 23 T cell receptor beta chains below, sequenced in a study of tumor and adjacent non-tumor tissue in lung cancer. TCRbeta libraries were built with three rounds of nested PCR, modified from ARM-PCR. TCRdb redid the calling of the multiplex PCR reads with MiXCR, one entry per CDR3 protein. This sample yields fewer than 100,000 distinct CDR3 sequences, of which around 76% are seen a single time; about a fifth belongs to the top ten. This sample's RNA came from whole unsorted tissue. Distant lung tissue was collected more than 3 cm away from the tumor edge. Sequencing input: distant non-tumor lung tissue. The receptors were sampled from a woman aged 50 to 60 with non-small cell lung cancer.

The DNA of the CDR3 is TGTGCCAGCAGCAAAGTGAGAAGACAGGCCTTCTTCTACGAGCAGTACTTC. Translated, it gives CASSKVRRQAFFYEQYF. This sequence joins TRBV21-1 and TRBJ2-7; the DNA was not used to check the table's D call, TRBD1. TRBV21-1 represents a pseudogene. The CDR3 spans 17 residues.

This clonotype was observed a few times. A much larger clone differs from this one at a single base, so this may be a read error. The V gene is TRBV7-9, the J gene TRBJ2-7, with 13 bases matching TRBD2. Looked up from germline, CDR1 is SEHNR and CDR2 is FQNEAQ (reference sequence). The CDR3 totals 14 residues. The DNA for the CDR3 is TGTGCCAGCTGCTTAGGGACTAGCGGGACCGAGCAGTACTTC. Protein: CASCLGTSGTEQYF. The whole variable domain, remainder taken from reference TRBV7-9 and TRBJ2-7, is DTGVSQNPRHKITKRGQNVTFRCDPISEHNRLYWYRQTLGQGPEFLTYFQNEAQLEKSRLLSDRFSAERPKGSFSTLEIQRTEQGDSAMYLCASCLGTSGTEQYFGPGTRLTVT.

As for this clonotype: The junction differs from germline at one of its ends, possibly a read error. This chain links TRBV11-2 with TRBJ2-3, with a weak D call TRBD2 (6 bases). CDR3 length: 16 residues. The germline V gene has CDR1 SGHAT and CDR2 FQNNGV. The CDR3 region is CASMLGVLTSTDTQYF. The CDR3 nucleotides are TGTGCCAGCATGTTAGGGGTCCTAACTAGCACGGATACGCAGTATTTT.

The chain recombines TRBV11-2 with TRBJ2-3, with 7 bases that match TRBD1. The CDR3 has 15 amino acids. V was pared by 5 bases and J by 5 bases, with 10 bases of the junction left unmatched. The germline CDR1 and CDR2 sequences are SGHAT and FQNNGV. The CDR3 spells CASSHDRARVDTQYF. The CDR3 DNA reads TGTGCCAGCAGCCATGACAGGGCTAGAGTAGATACGCAGTATTTT.

With regard to this clonotype: One end of the junction does not line up with germline, which may come from a read error. The CDR3 protein is CACSFPSGIGDIQYF. DNA for the CDR3: TGTGCCTGCAGTTTCCCTAGCGGAATTGGTGACATTCAGTACTTC. The chain carries TRBV11-2 and TRBJ2-4; 7 bases align to TRBD2. The CDR3 has 15 amino acids. CDR1 and CDR2 (germline): SGHAT, FQNNGV.

This clonotype was detected only once. This CDR3 fails to terminate in the conserved phenylalanine or tryptophan, so it likely reflects a read error. The chain links TRBV7-9 to TRBJ1-1; D perhaps matches TRBD1 (5 bases). V lost 0 bases, J lost 0 bases, and 17 bases lay in between. The germline gives CDR1 SEHNR, CDR2 FQNEAQ (reference sequence). The CDR3 runs to 18 residues. The CDR3 DNA follows: TGTGCCAGCAGCTTAGCGAATCTTAGGGGCTCTATGAACACTGAAGCTTTCCTT. This translates into CASSLANLRGSMNTEAFL.

This clonotype has a count of ten or more. In DNA form, the CDR3 reads TGCGCCAGCAGCCAGGAGGGGAGAGATACGCAGTATTTT. As protein: CASSQEGRDTQYF. This chain uses TRBV4-1 with TRBJ2-3; the D gene is possibly TRBD2 (6 bases). Germline CDR1 MGHRA, CDR2 YSYEKL. With 3 bases removed from V and 5 bases from J, the gap between germline ends came to 9 bases. The CDR3 covers 13 residues.

This clonotype came up once. This chain joins TRBV11-2 and TRBJ1-5; D uncertain. The germline CDR1 and CDR2 sequences are SGHAT and FQNNGV. The ends were cut back, 5 bases at V and 15 bases at J, with 20 bases in the middle. This CDR3 contains 13 residues. The CDR3 coding sequence is TGTGCCAGCAGCCTGGCGAGCGATCAGTCCCTGCATTTT. As protein: CASSLASDQSLHF.

To note about this clonotype: The junction differs from germline at one of its ends, possibly a read error. In DNA, the CDR3 is TGTGCCAACAGCTTCGGCGGGAGCCACAATGAGCAGTTCTTC. Protein product: CANSFGGSHNEQFF. The genes are TRBV7-3 and TRBJ2-1; 7 bases agree with TRBD2. Germline loops: CDR1 SGHTA, CDR2 FQGTGA. The CDR3 totals 14 residues.

This chain links TRBV20-1 with TRBJ2-3; 8 nucleotides agree with TRBD2. The trim removed 6 bases at V and 1 base at J, leaving 3 bases unmatched. Germline CDR1 is DFQATT and CDR2 is SNEGSKA (reference sequence). The CDR3 length is 13 residues. CDR3 loop: CSAELAGTDTQYF. The CDR3 bases are TGCAGTGCAGAACTAGCGGGCACAGATACGCAGTATTTT.

The chain recombines TRBV11-2 with TRBJ2-7; TRBD2 might be the D (6 bases). CDR3 length: 12 residues. Germline V gene sequence: CDR1 SGHAT, CDR2 FQNNGV. The V end was cut by 9 bases, the J end by 3 bases, with 12 bases between. This chain's CDR3 is CASTGLCYEQYF. The CDR3 nucleotides are TGTGCCAGTACGGGACTGTGCTACGAGCAGTACTTC.

Worth noting for this clonotype: A junction end diverges from the germline sequence, so it may reflect a read error. This chain joins TRBV28 and TRBJ2-5; 8 bases fit TRBD2. Looked up from germline, CDR1 is MDHEN and CDR2 is SYDVKM. The CDR3 covers 17 residues. This CDR3 is CASSPFGLSGGEDTQYF. CDR3 sequence (DNA): TGTGCCAGCAGCCCCTTTGGACTATCGGGAGGGGAAGATACCCAGTACTTC. The full variable domain, completed using reference TRBV28 and TRBJ2-5, is DVKVTQSSRYLVKRTGEKVFLECVQDMDHENMFWYRQDPGLGLRLIYFSYDVKMKEKGDIPEGYSVSREKKERFSLILESASTNQTSMYLCASSPFGLSGGEDTQYFGPGTRLLVL.

This clonotype occurred a few times. The junction departs from the called germline gene at one end, perhaps through a read error. The chain recombines TRBV6-5 with TRBJ2-1; D gene unclear. Germline V gene data show CDR1 as MNHEY and CDR2 as SVGAGI. The CDR3 has 13 residues. The CDR3 here is CVSSMASYNEQFF. For the CDR3, the DNA is TGTGTCAGCAGCATGGCCTCCTACAATGAGCAGTTCTTC.

Comment on this clonotype: Mismatch with germline at one junction end may stem from a read error. This chain joins TRBV29-1 and TRBJ1-2, with 9 bases aligning to TRBD1. The germline gives CDR1 SQVTM, CDR2 ANQGSEA. This CDR3 contains 14 residues. The CDR3 protein is CSVESGDRAYGYTF. The DNA of the CDR3 is TGCAGCGTTGAATCCGGGGACAGGGCTTACGGCTACACCTTT.

Points on this clonotype: One junction end disagrees with the germline gene, perhaps due to a read error. The chain couples TRBV6-1 to TRBJ2-7; TRBD2 aligns across 10 bases. CDR1 MNHNS and CDR2 SASEGT come from the germline V gene. This CDR3 is built from 15 residues. CDR3 sequence: CASRLKLAGRPKLDF. The CDR3 nucleotides read TGTGCCAGCAGGCTAAAACTAGCGGGAAGGCCAAAATTGGACTTC.

This clonotype has just a few counts. The gene calls are TRBV27 and TRBJ2-4; D is unresolved. The CDR3 is 16 residues long. Trimming removed 0 bases at V and 0 bases at J, with 9 bases between. Germline V gives CDR1 MNHEY, CDR2 SMNVEV (reference sequence). CDR3 region: CASSLSGYLAKNIQYF. In DNA, the CDR3 is TGTGCCAGCAGTTTATCCGGATATCTAGCCAAAAACATTCAGTACTTC.

This clonotype occurred a few times. V usage is TRBV28 and J usage is TRBJ2-7; 8 nucleotides align to TRBD1. This CDR3 is built from 15 residues. The germline V gene has CDR1 MDHEN and CDR2 SYDVKM. After removal of 2 bases from V and 8 bases from J, the junction contained 11 bases not matched to a gene. CDR3 DNA sequence: TGTGCCAGCAGTTTACCCAGGACAGGGATAGACAAGCAGTACTTC. This sequence encodes CASSLPRTGIDKQYF.

Remarks on this clonotype: A read error may explain this, as a much larger clone is one base away. The chain recombines TRBV29-1 with TRBJ1-2; D may be TRBD1 (5 bases). The CDR3 totals 16 residues. Germline CDR1 and CDR2: SQVTM and ANQGSEA. The DNA of the CDR3 is TGCAGCGTTGTTGGGTCCGCCTATGGGGGGGACTATGGCTACATCTTC. It is translated as CSVVGSAYGGDYGYIF. The full variable domain, in which reference TRBV29-1 and TRBJ1-2 provide the parts outside the CDR3, is SAVISQKPSRDICQRGTSLTIQCQVDSQVTMMFWYRQQPGQSLTLIATANQGSEATYESGFVIDKFPISRPNLTFSTLTVSNMSPEDSSIYLCSVVGSAYGGDYGYIFGSGTRLTVV.

The V call is TRBV6-5, the J call TRBJ2-7; D remains ambiguous. From germline, CDR1 is MNHEY and CDR2 SVGAGI. With 11 bases removed from V and 6 bases from J, the gap between germline ends came to 17 bases. The CDR3 covers 12 residues. This CDR3 is CAGSPPRGEQYF. CDR3 bases: TGTGCCGGTAGTCCTCCCAGAGGCGAGCAGTACTTC.

A note on this clonotype: The junction and the germline gene differ at one end; a read error may be behind it. The CDR3 nucleotides are TGTGCCACCAGTGCTCGGACGGGAAGCTCTAGGGCCAACGTCCTGACTTTC. This sequence encodes CATSARTGSSRANVLTF. The chain has TRBV24-1 and TRBJ2-6, with a weak D call TRBD2 (5 bases). The germline CDR1 and CDR2 sequences are KGHDR and SFDVKD. There are 17 residues in the CDR3.

The CDR3 sequence: CAGARTRGNQPQHF. The CDR3 nucleotides are TGTGCCGGCGCCCGGACAAGAGGCAATCAGCCCCAGCATTTT. This chain connects TRBV6-1 to TRBJ1-5; D is possibly TRBD1 (5 bases). Germline CDR1 and CDR2: MNHNS and SASEGT. Trimming cost V 11 bases and J 2 bases, with 16 bases left between them. The CDR3 runs 14 residues.

This chain joins TRBV4-1 and TRBJ2-1, with D hard to call. Looked up from germline, CDR1 is MGHRA and CDR2 is YSYEKL. There are 13 residues in the CDR3. Trimming took 1 base from V and 16 from J, leaving 17 bases between them. The DNA for the CDR3 is TGCGCCAGCAGCCAAGCGGTACGCGCTGACCAATTCTTC. It translates to CASSQAVRADQFF.

A few counts support this clonotype. One junction end does not reproduce the germline sequence, and a read error may be involved. The gene calls are TRBV11-2 and TRBJ2-3; 7 bases are shared with TRBD2. CDR3 length: 14 residues. The germline V gene encodes CDR1 SGHAT and CDR2 FQNNGV. The CDR3 DNA follows: TGTGCCGGCAGCTTATCAGTAGCGGGAGATACGCAGTATTTT. Its protein is CAGSLSVAGDTQYF.